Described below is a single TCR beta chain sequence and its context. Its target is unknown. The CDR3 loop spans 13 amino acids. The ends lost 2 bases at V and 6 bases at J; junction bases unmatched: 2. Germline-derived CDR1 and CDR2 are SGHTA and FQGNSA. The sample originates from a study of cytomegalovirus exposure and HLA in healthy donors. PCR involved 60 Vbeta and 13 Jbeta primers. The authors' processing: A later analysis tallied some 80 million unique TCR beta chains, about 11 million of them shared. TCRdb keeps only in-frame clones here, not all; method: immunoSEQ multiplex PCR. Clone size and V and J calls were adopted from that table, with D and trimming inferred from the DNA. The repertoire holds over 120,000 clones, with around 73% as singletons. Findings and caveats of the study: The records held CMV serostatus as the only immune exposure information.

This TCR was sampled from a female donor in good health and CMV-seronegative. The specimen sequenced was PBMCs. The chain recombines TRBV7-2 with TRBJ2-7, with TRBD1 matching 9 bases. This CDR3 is CASSLRTGVEQYF. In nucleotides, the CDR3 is TGTGCCAGCAGCTTAAGGACAGGGGTCGAGCAGTACTTC. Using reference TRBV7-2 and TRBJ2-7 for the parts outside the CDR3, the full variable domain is GAGVSQSPSNKVTEKGKDVELRCDPISGHTALYWYRQSLGQGLEFLIYFQGNSAPDKSGLPSDRFSAERTGGSVSTLTIQRTQQEDSAVYLCASSLRTGVEQYFGPGTRLTVT.